Listed here is a single T cell receptor (beta chain). The clone's antigen remains unknown. With a much larger clone just one base away, this may be a read error. This entry belongs to a study of metastatic and nonmetastatic thyroid tumors (dated by TCRdb to the early 2020s). About the full investigation: For patients with malignant and with benign thyroid disease, the researchers compared repertoires between peripheral blood samples and tumor or nodule tissue samples. The paper's findings and limits, for the study overall: TCR beta diversity was reported as significantly higher in malignant tumors than in benign nodules, in both blood and tumor samples.

No treatment had been received by any patient before thyroid surgery. The study retrospectively analysed patient clinical samples collected from 2012 to 2018 using T-cell receptor beta sequencing. Libraries were built with PCR. The sequencer listed for this sample is Illumina HiSeq 4000. High-throughput sequencing was used to profile the TCR beta-chain CDR3 region of every patient. The source study handled its data this way. A classifier to discriminate distant-metastatic papillary thyroid cancer patients was built from CDR3 differences across clinicopathological groups. To measure repertoire diversity the researchers used the Shannon index, while the Morisita-Horn index served to gauge how similar the tumor and blood repertoires were. The public sequencing data were trimmed at Q25 with fastp and processed into clonotypes with MiXCR by TCRdb, which kept only in-frame beta chains. The V and J calls reflect TCRdb's pipeline rather than the authors' work. For this sample the table gives 43,000 or so clones, of which around 4% were detected only once. Roughly a tenth of the sample comes from the top ten.

The source of this sequence is a female donor with papillary thyroid cancer or a benign thyroid nodule (not recorded which). Some clones in this sample may be carry-over from other donors' samples. What was sequenced was blood.

The DNA sequence is given as TGCAGCGCCAAGGTACAGCAATACAATGAGCAGTTCTTC. Translated, this is CSAKVQQYNEQFF. The rearranged chain carries TRBV29-1 and TRBJ2-1; the D segment cannot be called with confidence. V loses 7 bases, J loses 4 bases, and the germline ends lie 14 bases apart. CDR1 and CDR2 are drawn from the germline V gene: SQVTM, ANQGSEA. The CDR3 numbers 13 residues from cysteine through phenylalanine. The CDR3 DNA has 39 bases and is translated from base 1.